These T cell receptor beta chains were read from a single sample in a study of blood T cells in healthy people across ages. A single record per CDR3 protein comes from TCRdb applying MiXCR to the 5' RACE reads. The sample holds roughly 1,500,000 distinct CDR3 sequences, approximately 38% seen once. The sequencing input was blood. These receptors were collected from a woman under 30 in good health. Both conserved end residues are part of each CDR3. D genes are given only for firm matches. Not all rows give a size; the values are once, few, many and, for expanded clones, a class.

>.|.|TRBJ2-2|TRBV20-1
TGCGGTGCTAGACGTCGAAGGGGACGAAACACCGGGGAGCTGTTTTTT
CGARRRRGRNTGELFF
>few|.|TRBJ1-1|TRBV9
TGTGCCAGCAGCCCTAGCCCGGAGAACACTGAAGCTTTCTTT
CASSPSPENTEAFF
>few|.|TRBJ1-2|TRBV6-5
TGTGCCAGCAGTTACTCGATTGGTTCCGGACAGCTCTATGGCTACACCTTC
CASSYSIGSGQLYGYTF
>.|.|TRBJ2-3|TRBV6-6
TGTGCCAGCAGTGACCGCCAGTCCGCAGATACGCAGTATTTT
CASSDRQSADTQYF
>.|.|TRBJ2-7|TRBV15
TGTGCCACTAGCAGAGATATTTTGGACTACGAGCAGTACTTC
CATSRDILDYEQYF
>few|TRBD2|TRBJ2-7|TRBV4-1
TGCGCCAGCAGCCAAGTTTCGGGGGGGGAGTCCCACGAGCAGTACTTC
CASSQVSGGESHEQYF
>.|TRBD2|TRBJ2-7|TRBV11-2
TGTGCCAGCAGCCATATACTAGCGGGAGGGAATAACGAGCAGTACTTC
CASSHILAGGNNEQYF
>.|.|TRBJ1-1|TRBV6-5
TGTGCCACGACGGGACTCTTGACTGAAGCTTTCTTT
CATTGLLTEAFF
>.|TRBD2|TRBJ2-7|TRBV5-1
TGCGCCAGCAGCTTCCAAGCGGGAGATTACGAGCAGTACTTC
CASSFQAGDYEQYF
>once|.|TRBJ2-4|TRBV6-4
TGTGCCAGCAGTGACGGGTCACTCCCTCGGTCGGCAGCCAAAAACATTCAGTACTTC
CASSDGSLPRSAAKNIQYF
>.|TRBD1|TRBJ1-6|TRBV5-5
TGTGCCAGCAGCTTGGCCCTCACAGGGGGCCTGGGTTCACCCCTCTACTTT
CASSLALTGGLGSPLYF
>.|.|TRBJ1-2|TRBV9
TGTGCCAGCAGCGCCCCCGAACAGCTCTATGGCTACACCTTC
CASSAPEQLYGYTF
>.|.|TRBJ1-1|TRBV29-1
TGCGGCGTCGCACGGGAACTAACCATGAACACTGAAGCTTTCTTT
CGVARELTMNTEAFF
>.|.|TRBJ2-3|TRBV12-2
TGTGCAAGTCGCTTAAGGAAACTGGCGGTCAGCGTGGATACGCAGTATTTT
CASRLRKLAVSVDTQYF
>once|.|TRBJ1-2|TRBV6-1
TGTGCCAGCAGTGAATCTGGGGGCGCACGGTCTGGTGGCTACACCTTC
CASSESGGARSGGYTF
>.|TRBD1|TRBJ2-1|TRBV11-2
TGTGCCAGCAGCCCCTACCCCTTCGGACAGGGTGGCCCCAACAATGAGCAGTTCTTC
CASSPYPFGQGGPNNEQFF
>.|.|TRBJ1-6|TRBV3-1
TGTGCCAGCAGCCAAGGAGTAGGGAGGCGCAGAAATAATTCACCCCTCCACTTT
CASSQGVGRRRNNSPLHF
>.|TRBD2|TRBJ2-1|TRBV20-1
TGCAGTGTGCCGGGAGGGCTTGAGGGAGAGCAGTTCTTC
CSVPGGLEGEQFF
>once|TRBD1|TRBJ2-7|TRBV7-3
TGTGCCAGCAGCTTAACCCCGGACAGGGGCGCTTACGAGCAGTACTTC
CASSLTPDRGAYEQYF
>.|.|TRBJ2-7|TRBV3-1
TGTGCCAGCAGTGCGACTAGACCCTACGAGCAGTACTTC
CASSATRPYEQYF
>.|.|TRBJ2-5|TRBV13
TGTGCCAGCAGCTTGGATACTGGATCGATGGGGCAGTACTTC
CASSLDTGSMGQYF
>.|TRBD1|TRBJ1-5|TRBV29-1
TGCAGCGTTCGACAGGGTTCCAATCAGCCCCAGCATTTT
CSVRQGSNQPQHF
>few|TRBD1|TRBJ1-2|TRBV10-2
TGCGCCAGCAGCGGCCGGGACAGTGGCTATGGCTACACCTTC
CASSGRDSGYGYTF
>.|.|TRBJ1-3|TRBV7-9
TGTGCCAGCAGCTTAGGGAGCTCTGGAGACACCATATATTTT
CASSLGSSGDTIYF
>few|.|TRBJ1-1|TRBV4-1
TGCGCCAGCAGCCTGGCCCCGAGGGGGAACACTGGAGCTTTCTTT
CASSLAPRGNTGAFF
>.|TRBD1|TRBJ2-7|TRBV25-1
TGTGCCTCCAGTTTAACAGGGGGAGTTGCGAGCTCCTACAATGAGCAGTACTTC
CASSLTGGVASSYNEQYF
>.|TRBD2|TRBJ2-1|TRBV6-5
TGTGCCAGCAGTTCCACTAGCGGGGGTAGATACAATGAGCAGTTCTTC
CASSSTSGGRYNEQFF
>once|.|TRBJ1-2|TRBV20-1
TGCAGTGCTAGACAACAGGCCAGCCATGGCTACACCTTC
CSARQQASHGYTF
>.|.|TRBJ2-3|TRBV3-1
TGTGCCAGCAGCCAGAATACCAGGGATACGCAGTATTTT
CASSQNTRDTQYF